This T cell receptor beta chain stems from a study of cytomegalovirus exposure and HLA in healthy donors. Points from the study as a whole: The investigators catalogued 150 to 200 TCR beta chains as cytomegalovirus-associated. Most sequenced TCRs were rare (though some public TCRs occurred in many donors). CMV antigen specificity was confirmed in vitro for three CMV-associated chains. According to a later analysis, TCR clusters from the first cohort tended to co-occur in the roughly 120 validation repertoires.

Concerning this clone: Its antigen is unidentified.

The CDR3 loop spans 14 amino acids. Germline values: CDR1 SGDLS, CDR2 YYNGEE. Trimming removed 5 bases from V and 1 base from J; junction bases left unmatched: 3. The method was immunoSEQ multiplex PCR; TCRdb's version includes in-frame clones alone and lacks a portion of them. This sample yields 220,000 or so clones, of which approximately 80% are seen a single time; more than 12% belongs to the top ten. Sequencing was performed on PBMCs. The origin of this receptor is a woman younger than 45 in good health and CMV-seropositive. The chain recombines TRBV9 with TRBJ1-1; 9 bases map to TRBD1. The CDR3 DNA reads as TGTGCCAGCAGACGGGGACAGGGGAACACTGAAGCTTTCTTT. Translation: CASRRGQGNTEAFF.